This is a list of T cell receptor beta chains from one sample in a study of blood T cell repertoires in COVID-19. TCRdb's copy holds only in-frame clones and misses some; the assay was immunoSEQ multiplex PCR. The sample lists some 190,000 clones; about four fifths were seen once. The sequencing input was peripheral blood. The receptor source for this set is a woman aged 60-75 years with COVID-19, enrolled during active disease. CDR3s include the opening cysteine and the closing phenylalanine or tryptophan. A D gene is named only where the DNA matches it firmly. A clone size is listed for some rows: how often the clone was seen (once, few, many), or a class if it is expanded.

TRBD2,15,.,TRBV9,TRBJ2-3,TGTGCCAGCAGCGTAGCAGCGGGAGGAGTGGATACGCAGTATTTT,CASSVAAGGVDTQYF
.,18,.,TRBV28,TRBJ1-4,TGTGCCAGCAGTCCCATTCCGGGAGGCAATAGGGTTAGAGAAAAACTGTTTTTT,CASSPIPGGNRVREKLFF
TRBD1,17,.,TRBV3-1/TRBV3-2,TRBJ1-6,TGTGCCAGCAGCCAACCTCCGACGGGACAGGCAAATTCACCCCTCCACTTT,CASSQPPTGQANSPLHF
.,13,.,TRBV10-1,TRBJ2-2,TGCGCCAGCATGGACAGGAACACCGGGGAGCTGTTTTTT,CASMDRNTGELFF
TRBD2,15,.,TRBV5-4,TRBJ2-6,TGTGCCTCGGGAGGCAGGGCCTCTGGGGCCAACGTCCTGACTTTC,CASGGRASGANVLTF
TRBD1,14,.,TRBV18,TRBJ1-6,TGTGCCAGCTCAATCGACAGGGCCGGTTCACCCCTCCACTTT,CASSIDRAGSPLHF
.,15,once,TRBV4-1,TRBJ1-3,TGCGCCAGCAGCGAACTTCAGGGTTTTGGAAACACCATATATTTT,CASSELQGFGNTIYF
.,11,.,TRBV21-1,TRBJ1-2,TGTGCCAGCAGAGCAGGGAATGGCTACACCTTC,CASRAGNGYTF
TRBD1,14,.,TRBV15,TRBJ2-5,TGTGCCACCAGCAGAGTTACAGGGGAAGAGACCCAGTACTTC,CATSRVTGEETQYF
.,15,.,TRBV18,TRBJ1-3,TGTGCCAGCTCACCACCCAACAGGGCTGGAAACACCATATATTTT,CASSPPNRAGNTIYF